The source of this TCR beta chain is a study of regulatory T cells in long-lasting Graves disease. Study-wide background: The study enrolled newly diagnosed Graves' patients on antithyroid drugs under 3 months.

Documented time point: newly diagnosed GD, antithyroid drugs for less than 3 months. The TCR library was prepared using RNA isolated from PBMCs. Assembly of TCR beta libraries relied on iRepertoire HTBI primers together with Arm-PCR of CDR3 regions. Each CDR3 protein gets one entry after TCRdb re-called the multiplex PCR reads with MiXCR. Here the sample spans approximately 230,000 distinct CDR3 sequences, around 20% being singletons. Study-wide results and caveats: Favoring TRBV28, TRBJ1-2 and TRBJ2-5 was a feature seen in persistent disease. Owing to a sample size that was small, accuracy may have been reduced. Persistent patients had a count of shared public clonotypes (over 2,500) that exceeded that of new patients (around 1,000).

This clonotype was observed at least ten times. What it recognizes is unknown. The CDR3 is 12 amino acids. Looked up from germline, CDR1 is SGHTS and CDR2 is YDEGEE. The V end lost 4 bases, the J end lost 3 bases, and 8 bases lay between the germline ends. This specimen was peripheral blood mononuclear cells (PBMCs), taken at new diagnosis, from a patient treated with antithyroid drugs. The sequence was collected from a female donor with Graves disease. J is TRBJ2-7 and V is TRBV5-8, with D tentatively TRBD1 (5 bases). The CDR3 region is CASSKGDYEQYF. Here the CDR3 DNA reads TGTGCCAGCAGCAAAGGGGACTACGAGCAGTACTTC.